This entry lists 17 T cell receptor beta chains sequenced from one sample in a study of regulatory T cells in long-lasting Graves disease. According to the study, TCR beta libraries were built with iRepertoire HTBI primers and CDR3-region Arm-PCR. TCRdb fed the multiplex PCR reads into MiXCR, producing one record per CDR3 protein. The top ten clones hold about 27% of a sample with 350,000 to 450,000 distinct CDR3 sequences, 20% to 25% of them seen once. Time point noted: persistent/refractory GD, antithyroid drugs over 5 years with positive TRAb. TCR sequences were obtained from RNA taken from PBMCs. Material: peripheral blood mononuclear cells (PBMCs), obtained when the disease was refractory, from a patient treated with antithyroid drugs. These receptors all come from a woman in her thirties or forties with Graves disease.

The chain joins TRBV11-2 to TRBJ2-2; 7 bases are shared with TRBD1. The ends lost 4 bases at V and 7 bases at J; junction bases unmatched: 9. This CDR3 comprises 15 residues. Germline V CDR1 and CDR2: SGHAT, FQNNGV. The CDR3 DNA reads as TGTGCCAGCAGCTCTACCGGGACAGCCCTCGGGGAGCTGTTTTTT. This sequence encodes CASSSTGTALGELFF.

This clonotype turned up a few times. CDR3 region: CASSPVAWLGPRYAQYF. The CDR3 DNA sequence: TGTGCCAGCAGCCCAGTTGCTTGGCTAGGGCCCAGATATGCCCAGTACTTC. The rearrangement uses TRBV3-1 and TRBJ2-5; D gene uncertain. Trimming left V 4 bases short and J 9 bases short, with 27 bases between. CDR3 length: 17 amino acids. CDR1 is LGHDT, CDR2 YNNKEL, per germline (reference sequence).

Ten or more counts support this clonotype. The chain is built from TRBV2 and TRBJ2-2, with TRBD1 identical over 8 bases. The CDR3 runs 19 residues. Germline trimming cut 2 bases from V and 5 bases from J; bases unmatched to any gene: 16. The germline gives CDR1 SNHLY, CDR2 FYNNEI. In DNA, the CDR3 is TGTGCCAGCAGTGAAAGTTTTCCCTGGACAGGGAAAGGAACCGGGGAGCTGTTTTTT. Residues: CASSESFPWTGKGTGELFF.

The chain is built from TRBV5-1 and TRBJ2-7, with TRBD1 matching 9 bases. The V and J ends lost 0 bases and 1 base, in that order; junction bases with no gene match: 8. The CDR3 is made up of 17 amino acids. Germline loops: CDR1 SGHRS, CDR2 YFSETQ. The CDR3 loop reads CASSLAQGTGRSYEQYF. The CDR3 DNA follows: TGCGCCAGCAGCTTGGCCCAAGGGACAGGGAGATCCTACGAGCAGTACTTC.

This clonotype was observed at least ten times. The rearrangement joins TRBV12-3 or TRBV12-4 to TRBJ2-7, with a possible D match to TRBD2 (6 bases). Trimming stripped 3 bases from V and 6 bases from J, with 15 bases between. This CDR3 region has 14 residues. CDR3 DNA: TGTGCCAGCAGTTTTATGTGGAGGGGCGGCGAGCAGTACTTC. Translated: CASSFMWRGGEQYF.

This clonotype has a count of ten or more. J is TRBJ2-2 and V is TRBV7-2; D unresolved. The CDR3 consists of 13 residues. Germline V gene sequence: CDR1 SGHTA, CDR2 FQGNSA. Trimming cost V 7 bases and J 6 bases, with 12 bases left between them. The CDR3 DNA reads TGTGCCAGCACTCTGGAAAGAGCCGGGGAGCTGTTTTTT. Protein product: CASTLERAGELFF.

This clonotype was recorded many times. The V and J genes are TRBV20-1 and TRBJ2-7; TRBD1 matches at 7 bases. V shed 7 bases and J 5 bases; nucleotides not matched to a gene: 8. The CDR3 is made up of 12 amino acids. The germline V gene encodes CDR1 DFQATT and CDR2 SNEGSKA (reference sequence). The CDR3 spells CSGLVQGDEQYF. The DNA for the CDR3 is TGCAGTGGTTTAGTTCAGGGGGACGAGCAGTACTTC.

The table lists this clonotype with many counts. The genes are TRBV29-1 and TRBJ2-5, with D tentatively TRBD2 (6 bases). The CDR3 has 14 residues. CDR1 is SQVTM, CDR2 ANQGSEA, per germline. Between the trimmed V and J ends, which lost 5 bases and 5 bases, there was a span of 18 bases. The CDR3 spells CSVSTGGRGETQYF. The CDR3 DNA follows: TGCAGCGTTTCTACAGGAGGTCGGGGGGAGACCCAGTACTTC.

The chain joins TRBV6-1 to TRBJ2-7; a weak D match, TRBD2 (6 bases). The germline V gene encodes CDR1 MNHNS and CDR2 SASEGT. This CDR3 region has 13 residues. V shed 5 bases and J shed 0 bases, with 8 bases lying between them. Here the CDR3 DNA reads TGTGCCAGCAGTAAGGACTACTCCTACGAGCAGTACTTC. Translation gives CASSKDYSYEQYF.

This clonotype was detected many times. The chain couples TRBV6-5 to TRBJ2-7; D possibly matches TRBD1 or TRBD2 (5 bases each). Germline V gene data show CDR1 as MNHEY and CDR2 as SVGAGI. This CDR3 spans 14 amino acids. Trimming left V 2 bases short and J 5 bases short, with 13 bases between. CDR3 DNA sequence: TGTGCCAGCAGTTACAACCGGGGACCCCACGAGCAGTACTTC. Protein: CASSYNRGPHEQYF.

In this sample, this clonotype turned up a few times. The CDR3 reads CASSPSTKAREQYF. CDR3 DNA: TGTGCCAGTAGTCCTTCAACAAAAGCGCGGGAGCAGTACTTC. The chain combines TRBV19 with TRBJ2-7; D call uncertain. This CDR3 comprises 14 residues. The germline V and J ends were trimmed by 5 bases and 7 bases, with 18 bases remaining between them. Germline V gene sequence: CDR1 LNHDA, CDR2 SQIVND (reference sequence).

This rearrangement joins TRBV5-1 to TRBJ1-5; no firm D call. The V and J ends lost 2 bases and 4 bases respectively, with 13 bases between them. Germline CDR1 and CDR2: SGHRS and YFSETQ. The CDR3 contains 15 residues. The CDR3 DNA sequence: TGCGCCAGCAGCTTCCTTCCGGGTCCAAATCAGCCCCAGCATTTT. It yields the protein CASSFLPGPNQPQHF.

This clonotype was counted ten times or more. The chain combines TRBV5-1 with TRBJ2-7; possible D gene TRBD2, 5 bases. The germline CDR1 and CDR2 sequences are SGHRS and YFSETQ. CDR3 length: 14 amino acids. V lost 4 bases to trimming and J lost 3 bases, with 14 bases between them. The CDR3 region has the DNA TGCGCCAGCAGCCTACTATCCCGGGACTACGAGCAGTACTTC. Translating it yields CASSLLSRDYEQYF.

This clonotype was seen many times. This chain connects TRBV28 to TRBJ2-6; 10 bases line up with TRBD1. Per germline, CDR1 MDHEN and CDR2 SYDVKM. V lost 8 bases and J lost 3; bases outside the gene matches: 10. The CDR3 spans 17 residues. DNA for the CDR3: TGTGCCAGCGCCCTGGGACAGGGGCCTAATGGGGCCAACGTCCTGACTTTC. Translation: CASALGQGPNGANVLTF.

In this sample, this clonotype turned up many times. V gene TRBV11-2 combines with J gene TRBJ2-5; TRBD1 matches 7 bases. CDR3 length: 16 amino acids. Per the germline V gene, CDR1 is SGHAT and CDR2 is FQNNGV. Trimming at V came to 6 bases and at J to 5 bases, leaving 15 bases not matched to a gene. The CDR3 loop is CASRQPQTGSGETQYF. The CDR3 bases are TGTGCCAGCAGGCAGCCTCAGACAGGGAGTGGGGAGACCCAGTACTTC.

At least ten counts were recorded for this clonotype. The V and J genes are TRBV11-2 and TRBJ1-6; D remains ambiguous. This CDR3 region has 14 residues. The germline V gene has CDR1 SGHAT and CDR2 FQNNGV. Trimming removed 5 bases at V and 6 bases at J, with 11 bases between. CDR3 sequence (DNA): TGTGCCAGCAGCCCTCAAATCCGTAATTCACCCCTCCACTTT. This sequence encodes CASSPQIRNSPLHF. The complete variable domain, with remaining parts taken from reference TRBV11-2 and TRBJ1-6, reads EAGVAQSPRYKIIEKRQSVAFWCNPISGHATLYWYQQILGQGPKLLIQFQNNGVVDDSQLPKDRFSAERLKGVDSTLKIQPAKLEDSAVYLCASSPQIRNSPLHFGNGTRLTVT.

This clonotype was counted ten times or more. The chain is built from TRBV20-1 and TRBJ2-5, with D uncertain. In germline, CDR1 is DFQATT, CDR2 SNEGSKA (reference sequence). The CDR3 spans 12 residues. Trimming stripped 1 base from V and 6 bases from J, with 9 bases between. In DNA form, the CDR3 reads TGCAGTGCTAGAGTGGGCACGCAGACCCAGTACTTC. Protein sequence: CSARVGTQTQYF.